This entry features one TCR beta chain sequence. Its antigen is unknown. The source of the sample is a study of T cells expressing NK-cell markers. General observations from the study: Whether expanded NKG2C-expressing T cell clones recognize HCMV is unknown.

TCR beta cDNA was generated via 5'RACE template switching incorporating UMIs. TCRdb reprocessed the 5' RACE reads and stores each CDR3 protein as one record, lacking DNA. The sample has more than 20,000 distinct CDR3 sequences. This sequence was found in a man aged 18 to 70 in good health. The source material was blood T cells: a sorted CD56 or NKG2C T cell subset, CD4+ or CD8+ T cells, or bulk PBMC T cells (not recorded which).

The CDR3: CSAAGLAGGGYEQYF. The chain employs TRBV29-1 and TRBJ2-7; TCRdb selects TRBD2, and the lack of DNA leaves this call unchecked. The CDR3 is 15 residues long. The germline CDR1 and CDR2 sequences are SQVTM and ANQGSEA.